This T cell receptor beta chain was found in a study of T cell responses to AZD1222 COVID-19 vaccine. V gave up 5 bases and J gave up 0 bases, with 23 bases separating them. The CDR3 runs to 19 residues. The germline gives CDR1 LGHDT, CDR2 YNNKEL (reference sequence). With respect to this clone: Its antigen is not identified.

Study findings and constraints: Once two AZD1222 doses were given, Spike-specific TCR breadth and depth went up. The donor cohort was predominantly white British with a female majority, and clonal diversity may have been underestimated.

Sequenced by immunoSEQ multiplex PCR; TCRdb stores in-frame clones only, minus some. The sample lists some 120,000 clones, over 85% occurring once. The V call is TRBV3-1 (or the pseudogene TRBV3-2), the J call TRBJ1-3, with no clear D. The TCR sequence derives from an adult in good health. The sequencing here drew on peripheral blood, taken on day 0 of AZD1222 vaccination. The CDR3 DNA reads TGTGCCAGCAGCTCAACTGCGATCTGGGAAGCAGACTCTGGAAACACCATATATTTT. This translates into CASSSTAIWEADSGNTIYF.